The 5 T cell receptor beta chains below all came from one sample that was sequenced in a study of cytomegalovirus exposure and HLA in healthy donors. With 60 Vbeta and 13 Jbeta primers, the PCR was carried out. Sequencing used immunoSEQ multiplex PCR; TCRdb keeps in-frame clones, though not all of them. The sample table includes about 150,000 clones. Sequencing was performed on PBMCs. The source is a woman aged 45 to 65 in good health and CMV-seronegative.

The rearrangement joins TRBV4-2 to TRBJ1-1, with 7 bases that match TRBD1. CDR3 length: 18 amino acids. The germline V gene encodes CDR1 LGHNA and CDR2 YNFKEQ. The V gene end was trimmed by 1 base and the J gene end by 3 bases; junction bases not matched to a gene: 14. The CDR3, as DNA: TGTGCCAGCAGCCAAGCGGGACAGTGGTCGGTAGGGGACACTGAAGCTTTCTTT. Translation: CASSQAGQWSVGDTEAFF.

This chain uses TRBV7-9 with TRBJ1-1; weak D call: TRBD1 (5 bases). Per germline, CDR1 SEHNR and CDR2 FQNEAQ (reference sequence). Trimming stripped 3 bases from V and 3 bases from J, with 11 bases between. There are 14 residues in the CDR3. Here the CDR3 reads CASSLVGVDTEAFF. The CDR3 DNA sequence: TGTGCCAGCAGCTTGGTAGGGGTCGACACTGAAGCTTTCTTT.

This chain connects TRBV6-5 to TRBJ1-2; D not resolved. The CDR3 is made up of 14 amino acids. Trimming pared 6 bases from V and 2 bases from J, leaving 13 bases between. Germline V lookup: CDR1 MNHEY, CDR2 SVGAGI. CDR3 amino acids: CASSLSGPNYGYTF. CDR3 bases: TGTGCCAGCAGCCTCTCTGGGCCCAACTATGGCTACACCTTC.

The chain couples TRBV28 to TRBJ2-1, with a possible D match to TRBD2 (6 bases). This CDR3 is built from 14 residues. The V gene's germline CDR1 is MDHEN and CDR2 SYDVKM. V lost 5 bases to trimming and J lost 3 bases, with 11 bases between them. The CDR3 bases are TGTGCCAGCAGTGGGACTCCACGCTACAATGAGCAGTTCTTC. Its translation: CASSGTPRYNEQFF. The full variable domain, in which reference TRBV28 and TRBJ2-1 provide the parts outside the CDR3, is DVKVTQSSRYLVKRTGEKVFLECVQDMDHENMFWYRQDPGLGLRLIYFSYDVKMKEKGDIPEGYSVSREKKERFSLILESASTNQTSMYLCASSGTPRYNEQFFGPGTRLTVL.

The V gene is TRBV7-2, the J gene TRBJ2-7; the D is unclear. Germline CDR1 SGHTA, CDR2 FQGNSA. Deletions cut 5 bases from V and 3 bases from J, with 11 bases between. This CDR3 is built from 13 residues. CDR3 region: CASSLESFYEQYF. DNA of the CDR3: TGTGCCAGCAGCCTTGAGAGTTTCTACGAGCAGTACTTC.